The rows below give T cell receptor beta chains drawn from one sample of a study of cytomegalovirus exposure and HLA in healthy donors. Using immunoSEQ multiplex PCR, the repertoire was profiled, and TCRdb retains in-frame clones only, with some absent. The data hold approximately 160,000 clones, with 80% observed a single time. The sequenced sample was PBMCs. These receptors were taken from a woman between 45 and 65 years old in good health and CMV-seropositive. Both conserved end residues are part of each CDR3. Each record gives: V gene, J gene, clone size, CDR3 length, D gene, CDR3 DNA, CDR3 protein. D genes are given only for firm matches. The size entry is marked missing in some rows and otherwise reads once, few, many or a size class.

TRBV5-4,TRBJ2-6,.,16,.,TGTGCCAGCAGCAAGACAGAAAAGGCTGGGGCCAACGTCCTGACTTTC,CASSKTEKAGANVLTF
TRBV18,TRBJ1-1,.,16,.,TGTGCCAGCTCACGCGTATCGGGGGGCTCAAGGACTGAAGCTTTCTTT,CASSRVSGGSRTEAFF
TRBV7-9,TRBJ2-7,.,12,.,TGTTCCAGCAGCTTAGACGGGACAGAGCAGTACTTC,CSSSLDGTEQYF
TRBV10-3,TRBJ2-7,few,11,.,TGTGCCACCCGTCTCTCCTACGAGCAGTACTTC,CATRLSYEQYF
TRBV7-2,TRBJ1-3,.,16,.,TGTGCCAGCAGCTTAAGTGGCGGGCGTAAAGGAAACACCATATATTTT,CASSLSGGRKGNTIYF
TRBV28,TRBJ1-2,.,14,.,TGTGCCAGCAGCACCCTCAGGGTTAACTATGGCTACACCTTC,CASSTLRVNYGYTF
TRBV7-2,TRBJ1-3,.,14,.,TGTGCCAGCAGCGGAGGGACGGCTGGAAACACCATATATTTT,CASSGGTAGNTIYF
TRBV30,TRBJ2-7,.,14,TRBD1,TGTGCCTGGAGTGTACAGGGGACAGGAACTCAGCAGTACTTC,CAWSVQGTGTQQYF
TRBV28,TRBJ1-5,.,15,.,TGTGCCTCCGAACTTGTCGGGGTTGGCAATCAGCCCCAGCATTTT,CASELVGVGNQPQHF
TRBV7-3,TRBJ1-1,.,14,TRBD1,TGTGCCAGCAGGTGGGGACAGGAGAACACTGAAGCTTTCTTT,CASRWGQENTEAFF
TRBV5-1,TRBJ2-3,few,16,TRBD2,TGCGCCAGCAGCATAGAGGCTGTGGCGGGAGCAGATACGCAGTATTTT,CASSIEAVAGADTQYF
TRBV15,TRBJ2-1,.,18,.,TGTGCCACCAGCAGAGAATGGGGGGGACAACGACCGTACAATGAGCAGTTCTTC,CATSREWGGQRPYNEQFF
TRBV5-1,TRBJ1-2,once,15,.,TGCGCCAGCAGCTTGAGGTCAGGGCTCGTTAGTGGCTACACCTTC,CASSLRSGLVSGYTF
TRBV10-3,TRBJ1-1,.,14,.,TGTGCCATCAGTGAGTCCGGGGGGATCACTGAAGCTTTCTTT,CAISESGGITEAFF
TRBV28,TRBJ1-5,.,13,.,TGTGCCAGCAGTTTATCCTCCGGTCAGCCCCAGCATTTT,CASSLSSGQPQHF
TRBV25-1,TRBJ2-5,.,15,.,TGTGCCAGCAGTGAATCGAAAACCAGGGCAGAGACCCAGTACTTC,CASSESKTRAETQYF
TRBV7-9,TRBJ1-5,.,16,.,TGTTCCAGCAGCTTAGGTATCGGAGAACACAATCAGCCCCAGCATTTT,CSSSLGIGEHNQPQHF
TRBV7-6,TRBJ1-5,few,14,.,TGTGCCAGCAGCTCTACGGGTGGGAGTCAGCCCCAGCATTTT,CASSSTGGSQPQHF
TRBV4-3,TRBJ2-7,.,15,TRBD1,TGCGCCAGCAGCCGCTCCGGGACAGGGAGCCACGAGCAGTACTTC,CASSRSGTGSHEQYF
TRBV15,TRBJ2-5,.,18,TRBD2,TGTGCCACCAGCAGAGATGTCCCGGCTAGCGGGAGGAAAGAGACCCAGTACTTC,CATSRDVPASGRKETQYF
TRBV19,TRBJ2-7,.,16,TRBD2,TGTGCCAGTAGTCCCGGGAGGAGCCCCCGAACTTACGAGCAGTACTTC,CASSPGRSPRTYEQYF
TRBV2,TRBJ1-6,.,15,.,TGTGCCAGCAACCTTAAACGGGTCGGCCAATCACCCCTCCACTTT,CASNLKRVGQSPLHF
TRBV7-2,TRBJ2-1,.,15,TRBD2,TGTGCCAGCAGCTTAGACCTAGCGGGACTTTTTGGGCAGTTCTTC,CASSLDLAGLFGQFF
TRBV27,TRBJ1-1,.,17,TRBD1,TGTGCCAGCTCGCTGTACAGGACAGGGTTTGGGAACACTGAAGCTTTCTTT,CASSLYRTGFGNTEAFF
TRBV19,TRBJ1-2,.,13,.,TGTGCCAGTAGTAGCACAGGGAACTATGGCTACACCTTC,CASSSTGNYGYTF
TRBV6-5,TRBJ2-5,few,13,.,TGTGCCAGCAGTTACGCTCAGAAAGAGACCCAGTACTTC,CASSYAQKETQYF
TRBV27,TRBJ2-1,.,14,.,TGTGCCAGCAGTTTACGGGACTTAAACAATGAGCAGTTCTTC,CASSLRDLNNEQFF
TRBV25-1,TRBJ1-1,.,14,.,TGTGCCAGCAGCCCGACAGCCTCGAACACTGAAGCTTTCTTT,CASSPTASNTEAFF
TRBV9,TRBJ2-7,.,15,TRBD2,TGTGCCAGCAGCGTTGGGACTAGCGGGAGGGGTGAGCAGTACTTC,CASSVGTSGRGEQYF
TRBV2,TRBJ1-3,.,15,TRBD1,TGTGCCAGCCGAGAGGGGGCAACCTCTGGAAACACCATATATTTT,CASREGATSGNTIYF
TRBV28,TRBJ1-5,.,11,.,TGTGCCAGCAGTGGCCCGGGGCCCCAGCATTTT,CASSGPGPQHF
TRBV7-6,TRBJ2-5,.,14,TRBD2,TGTGCCAGCAGCCCGGGACTAGCCGAAGAGACCCAGTACTTC,CASSPGLAEETQYF
TRBV5-1,TRBJ2-3,.,15,.,TGCGCCAGCAGCTTGATTAGCGGTACCACAGATACGCAGTATTTT,CASSLISGTTDTQYF
TRBV27,TRBJ2-7,few,14,TRBD1,TGTGCCAGCAGTCCATACAGGGGACACTACGAGCAGTACTTC,CASSPYRGHYEQYF
TRBV28,TRBJ1-5,.,14,.,TGTGCCAGCAGTTTTCGGCAGCTAGATCAGCCCCAGCATTTT,CASSFRQLDQPQHF
TRBV7-9,TRBJ2-3,.,16,.,TGTGCCAGCAGCCCGCCCGGGGAGCGAACCACAGATACGCAGTATTTT,CASSPPGERTTDTQYF
TRBV5-1,TRBJ2-3,.,16,TRBD1,TGCGCCAGCAGCGCCTCCCAGACAGGGTCCACGGATACGCAGTATTTT,CASSASQTGSTDTQYF
TRBV7-2,TRBJ2-1,.,12,.,TGTGCCAGCAGCCTGCGCGGGAATGAGCAGTTCTTC,CASSLRGNEQFF
TRBV28,TRBJ1-6,.,15,.,TGTGCCAGCAGTCCCGCCGTCAGCGAAAATTCACCCCTCCACTTT,CASSPAVSENSPLHF
TRBV5-1,TRBJ2-7,few,17,.,TGCGCCAGCAGCTCCACCCCAGCCGAATCGGGTCGCTACGAGCAGTACTTC,CASSSTPAESGRYEQYF
TRBV29-1,TRBJ1-2,.,15,.,TGCAGCGCCCTCCCCTGGGTCCCAGGTCAGGATGGCTACACCTTC,CSALPWVPGQDGYTF
TRBV18,TRBJ2-1,.,15,TRBD2,TGTGCCAGCTCACCGGGACTAGCGGGAGCTAATGAGCAGTTCTTC,CASSPGLAGANEQFF
TRBV20-1,TRBJ1-2,.,10,.,TGCAGTACCCTCCGGGGTGGCTACACCTTC,CSTLRGGYTF
TRBV29-1,TRBJ1-1,.,13,TRBD1,TGCAGCGTTGACGAGGGCAGGGGGCGCGTGGCTTTCTTT,CSVDEGRGRVAFF
TRBV13,TRBJ1-5,.,15,.,TGTGCCAGCAGCCGACGCGGGGGCTGGGAACAGCCCCAGCATTTT,CASSRRGGWEQPQHF